This TCR beta chain was sequenced for a study of OX40 agonist ivuxolimab in advanced cancers. Regarding the research as a whole: Ivuxolimab, which targeted the costimulatory receptor OX40 (CD134), was an agonistic, fully human IgG2 monoclonal antibody. Intravenous ivuxolimab was administered to patients every 2 weeks at six dose levels: 0.01, 0.1, 0.3, 1.5, 3 and 10 mg/kg. Among the roughly 52 dose-escalation patients, approximately 20 had hepatocellular carcinoma, about 15 melanoma, 9 renal cell carcinoma and 9 head and neck cancer. In the dose-escalation cohort, approximately 80% of patients were male, and the mean age was roughly 60 years with a range of roughly 20 to 79. Prior anti-PD-1, anti-PD-L1 or anti-CTLA-4 therapy was permitted, and about two fifths of dose-escalation patients had received checkpoint inhibitors. Partial responses occurred in three dose-escalation patients: two with cutaneous melanoma and one with hepatocellular carcinoma. The purpose of peripheral TCRbeta sequencing was to test whether ivuxolimab changed TCR sequence diversity and led to clonal T-cell expansion. The paper covers the monotherapy dose-escalation part of the phase I ivuxolimab trial, which included N of about 56 patients.

The trial excluded patients who had a history of autoimmune disease or who were on systemic immunosuppression. In every dose cohort, peripheral blood was drawn for TCR sequencing at baseline, cycle 4 day 1, and cycle 7 day 1. Samples were obtained from an open-label, multicenter, first-in-human phase I dose-escalation trial of ivuxolimab. Adults with locally advanced or metastatic melanoma, renal cell, hepatocellular, or head and neck squamous cell carcinoma were enrolled in the trial. Before TCR sequencing, CD4+ T cells and CD8+ T cells from peripheral blood were sorted into separate populations. General findings and caveats noted by the study authors: In the 0.1-3.0 mg/kg groups, partial responders were among the patients with the lowest normalized peripheral clonal expansion, particularly in CD8+ T cells. At doses of 0.1 to 3.0 mg/kg, clonal expansion of both CD4+ and CD8+ T cells in blood was seen between baseline and week 6. Low levels of normalized T-cell clonal expansion were also shown by some nonresponding patients. The antigen specificity of the peripheral T cells that underwent clonal expansion was not determined. After ivuxolimab, expanded clones were on average more numerous among CD8+ T cells than among CD4+ T cells.

The CDR3 covers 15 residues, taking in both the cysteine and the phenylalanine. This entry keeps only the CDR3 DNA: 45 bases, framed from base 1. CDR1 and CDR2, per the germline V gene, are LGHNA and YNFKEQ. Trimming costs V 0 bases and J 2 bases, and their ends lie 8 bases apart. As concerns this clone: Its antigen specificity is not known. Base qualities are missing; no much larger clone stands one base away.

For sequencing of the TCRbeta CDR3 region, genomic DNA was extracted from the sorted cells. The immunoSEQ Assay was used to sequence the TCRbeta CDR3 regions. TCRdb's version of the immuneACCESS table is confined to in-frame rearrangements and falls short of the full clone set. An unresolved V gene accounts for under half of the shortfall where checked; the remainder is of unknown origin. This sample is represented by 65,000 to 90,000 clones; 85% of them were singletons. The top ten constitute approximately 0.5% of the sample. Recombination joined TRBV4-2 with TRBJ2-1; the D gene cannot be resolved reliably. This specimen consisted of CD4+ or CD8+ T cells sorted from blood, obtained in a trial of the OX40 agonist ivuxolimab. This TCR was recovered from an adult with an advanced solid tumor such as melanoma, head and neck, liver or kidney cancer. The CDR3 amino acid sequence is: CASSQDWVTYNEQFF. Here is the DNA: TGTGCCAGCAGCCAAGACTGGGTAACCTACAATGAGCAGTTCTTC.